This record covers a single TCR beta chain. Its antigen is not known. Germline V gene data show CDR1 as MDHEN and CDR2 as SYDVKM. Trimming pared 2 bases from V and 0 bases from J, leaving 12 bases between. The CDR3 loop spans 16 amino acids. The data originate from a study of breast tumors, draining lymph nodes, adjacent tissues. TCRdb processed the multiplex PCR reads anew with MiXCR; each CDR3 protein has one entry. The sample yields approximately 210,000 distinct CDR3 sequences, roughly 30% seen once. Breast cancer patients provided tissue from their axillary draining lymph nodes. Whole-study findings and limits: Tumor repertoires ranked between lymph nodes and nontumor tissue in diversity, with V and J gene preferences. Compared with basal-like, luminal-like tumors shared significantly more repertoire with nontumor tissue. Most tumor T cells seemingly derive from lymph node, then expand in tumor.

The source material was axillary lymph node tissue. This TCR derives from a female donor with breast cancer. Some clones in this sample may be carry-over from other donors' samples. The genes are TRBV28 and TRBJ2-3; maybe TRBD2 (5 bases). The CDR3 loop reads CASSLRSRGSTDTQYF. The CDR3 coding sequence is TGTGCCAGCAGTTTACGCTCCCGGGGTAGCACAGATACGCAGTATTTT.